What follows are 22 T cell receptor beta chains derived from one specimen sequenced in a study of T-cell reconstitution after alpha-beta-depleted transplantation in children. Unique molecular identifiers were used in preparing the TCRbeta library. TCRdb reanalysed the PCR reads using MiXCR and keeps one entry per CDR3 protein. The sample has some 490,000 distinct CDR3 sequences; approximately 13% are singletons. Here the sequenced sample was PBMCs from the stem cell graft donor, taken from the stem cell graft. The receptor set was obtained from a human donor who donated a stem cell graft to a child with combined immunodeficiency.

This clonotype was seen many times. The chain joins TRBV11-1 to TRBJ2-7; 7 bases map to TRBD1. Germline CDR1 and CDR2: SGHAT and FQDESV (reference sequence). The CDR3 covers 14 residues. With V trimmed by 2 bases and J by 3 bases, 4 bases remained unmatched. CDR3 in DNA: TGTGCCAGCAGCTTATCCCAGGGGGTCTACGAGCAGTACTTC. This translates into CASSLSQGVYEQYF.

This clonotype was recorded at least ten times. The V and J genes are TRBV9 and TRBJ2-3; 11 nucleotides line up with TRBD2. The J segment lost 2 bases and the V segment lost 4 bases, leaving 3 bases of the junction unmatched. Germline CDR1 is SGDLS and CDR2 is YYNGEE. The CDR3 has 15 residues. The chain's CDR3 is CASSRGLADTDTQYF. The CDR3 nucleotides are TGTGCCAGCAGCAGGGGACTAGCGGACACAGATACGCAGTATTTT.

The chain has TRBV4-3 and TRBJ2-1; TRBD2 matches 9 bases. CDR1 and CDR2 (germline): LGHNA, YSLEER. CDR3 length: 20 amino acids. J was trimmed by 4 bases and V by 2 bases; bases with no gene match: 18. The DNA of the CDR3 is TGCGCCAGCAGCCAACGTCTAGGGCTAGCGGGGACCAAACCTTACAATGAGCAGTTCTTC. The encoded protein is CASSQRLGLAGTKPYNEQFF.

This clonotype was detected ten times or more. The chain links TRBV12-3 or TRBV12-4 to TRBJ1-1, with 7 bases that match TRBD1. The CDR3 contains 14 residues. Unmatched junction bases numbered 6, after V lost 4 bases and J lost 4 bases. The CDR3 DNA is TGTGCCAGCAGTTCAGGGGGGGTGAGCACTGAAGCTTTCTTT. Translation: CASSSGGVSTEAFF.

The chain carries TRBV6-4 and TRBJ1-1; possible D gene TRBD1, 6 bases. This CDR3 has 11 amino acids. V lost 4 bases, J lost 7 bases, and 7 bases lay in between. Per the germline V gene, CDR1 is MRHNA and CDR2 is SNTAGT. The CDR3 reads CASSGRGEAFF. As DNA, the CDR3 is TGTGCCAGCAGTGGCAGGGGTGAAGCTTTCTTT.

This sequence joins TRBV2 and TRBJ1-6; D remains unclear. CDR3 size: 15 residues. The germline CDR1 and CDR2 sequences are SNHLY and FYNNEI. The V end lost 3 bases, the J end lost 10 bases, and 16 bases lay between the germline ends. The CDR3 coding sequence is TGTGCCAGCAGTGATCTTCGGGGTGGCAGGTCACCCCTCCACTTT. Translated: CASSDLRGGRSPLHF.

This clonotype showed up many times. The chain carries TRBV29-1 and TRBJ2-5; tentative D call: TRBD1 (6 bases). CDR3 length equals 16 residues. With 1 base removed from V and 0 bases from J, the gap between germline ends came to 15 bases. Germline V lookup: CDR1 SQVTM, CDR2 ANQGSEA. DNA of the CDR3: TGCAGCGTTGAAGTGCGGACAGCTACATACCAAGAGACCCAGTACTTC. Translated, it gives CSVEVRTATYQETQYF.

This clonotype was found a few times. The rearrangement uses TRBV4-3 and TRBJ1-1; D gene uncertain. V was shortened by 0 bases and J by 0 bases, with 8 bases between the two germline ends. CDR3 length equals 15 residues. Germline CDR1 reads LGHNA; CDR2 reads YSLEER. The CDR3 here is CASSQDLGLNTEAFF. The CDR3 nucleotides are TGCGCCAGCAGCCAAGATTTGGGGTTGAACACTGAAGCTTTCTTT.

This clonotype has just a few counts. V usage is TRBV20-1 and J usage is TRBJ1-1; D perhaps matches TRBD1 (6 bases). CDR1 and CDR2 (germline): DFQATT, SNEGSKA (reference sequence). V lost 6 bases, J lost 6 bases, and 20 bases lay in between. CDR3 length: 14 residues. CDR3 amino acids: CSAIQGLLYSEAFF. The CDR3 bases are TGCAGTGCCATCCAGGGGCTCCTTTATTCTGAAGCTTTCTTT.

In this sample, this clonotype turned up many times. The chain recombines TRBV20-1 with TRBJ2-7, with a tentative D call TRBD2 (5 bases). This CDR3 spans 13 amino acids. The V gene's germline CDR1 is DFQATT and CDR2 SNEGSKA (reference sequence). V was clipped by 0 bases and J by 3 bases, with 9 bases between them. The CDR3 reads CSARDSRDYEQYF. The DNA for the CDR3 is TGCAGTGCTAGAGATTCCCGGGACTACGAGCAGTACTTC.

This clonotype was seen only a few times. The chain is built from TRBV30 and TRBJ1-1; D not certain. The V gene's germline CDR1 is GTSNPN and CDR2 SVGIG (reference sequence). V was pared by 0 bases and J by 0 bases, with 5 bases between. The CDR3 spans 13 residues. The CDR3 DNA reads TGTGCCTGGAGTGTACAGATGAACACTGAAGCTTTCTTT. Its protein product is CAWSVQMNTEAFF.

Points on this clonotype: One end of the junction does not line up with germline, which may come from a read error. The chain carries TRBV7-2 and TRBJ2-7; 9 bases map to TRBD2. The CDR3 is 18 amino acids. Germline values: CDR1 SGHTA, CDR2 FQGNSA. The CDR3 bases are TGTTCCAGCAGCTTAGGGCCCACTAGCGGGTGCCGTTCCTACGAGCAGTACTTC. Protein sequence: CSSSLGPTSGCRSYEQYF. Full variable domain (remainder filled in from reference TRBV7-2 and TRBJ2-7): GAGVSQSPSNKVTEKGKDVELRCDPISGHTALYWYRQSLGQGLEFLIYFQGNSAPDKSGLPSDRFSAERTGGSVSTLTIQRTQQEDSAVYLCSSSLGPTSGCRSYEQYFGPGTRLTVT.

This clonotype was counted at least ten times. J is TRBJ2-7 and V is TRBV5-1; the D is unclear. CDR1 and CDR2 from the germline V gene are SGHRS and YFSETQ. The CDR3 spans 15 residues. The V and J ends lost 4 bases and 1 base respectively, with 15 bases between them. The CDR3 nucleotides are TGCGCCAGCAGCATAGACTCTCCGTCTTCCTACGAGCAGTACTTC. Amino acid sequence: CASSIDSPSSYEQYF.

This clonotype came up a few times. The rearrangement uses TRBV4-2 and TRBJ2-5; D unclear. In germline, CDR1 is LGHNA, CDR2 YNFKEQ. Trimming shortened V by 0 bases and J by 5 bases, and 10 bases separated the two germline ends. The CDR3 is made up of 14 amino acids. The CDR3 loop is CASSQEFGSETQYF. DNA of the CDR3: TGTGCCAGCAGCCAAGAGTTCGGGTCGGAGACCCAGTACTTC.

V and J are TRBV7-2 and TRBJ2-7; 7 nucleotides line up with TRBD2. The ends lost 1 base at V and 7 bases at J; junction bases unmatched: 16. Germline V CDR1 and CDR2: SGHTA, FQGNSA. This CDR3 contains 17 residues. CDR3 sequence (DNA): TGTGCCAGCAGCTTAGTTGGGGGGGTGGCTAGCTTTACGGAGCAGTACTTC. Residues: CASSLVGGVASFTEQYF.

This clonotype appeared many times. The genes are TRBV18 and TRBJ2-7; 9 nucleotides match TRBD1. CDR3 length: 17 amino acids. The germline V gene encodes CDR1 KGHSH and CDR2 LQKENI. V shed 3 bases, J shed 2 bases, and the junction held 11 bases outside the gene matches. The CDR3 region has the DNA TGTGCCAGCTCACCCCTACAGGGGGCAAAGCGGCCCTACGAGCAGTACTTC. Translating gives CASSPLQGAKRPYEQYF.

Regarding this clonotype: The junction and the germline gene differ at one end; a read error may be behind it. This chain uses TRBV20-1 with TRBJ2-3; a possible D gene is TRBD1 (5 bases). Germline V lookup: CDR1 DFQATT, CDR2 SNEGSKA (reference sequence). The length of the CDR3 is 18 residues. The CDR3 region has the DNA TGCAGTGCTAGTCGTTTTGGTGCAGGGAAAACCTACACAGATACGCTGTATTTT. Translated, it gives CSASRFGAGKTYTDTLYF.

This clonotype was counted a few times. This chain connects TRBV4-3 to TRBJ2-7; D remains ambiguous. Trimming pared 3 bases from V and 5 bases from J, leaving 17 bases between. This CDR3 comprises 15 residues. The germline V gene has CDR1 LGHNA and CDR2 YSLEER. The CDR3 region has the DNA TGCGCCAGCAGCCAGGCTATCATAGTTCGGGACGAGCAGTACTTC. Its protein product is CASSQAIIVRDEQYF.

This clonotype was detected a few times. The rearrangement joins TRBV20-1 to TRBJ2-5, with D perhaps TRBD2 (5 bases). In germline, CDR1 is DFQATT, CDR2 SNEGSKA (reference sequence). V was trimmed by 7 bases and J by 4 bases, leaving 19 bases between them. The CDR3 spans 14 residues. The DNA for the CDR3 is TGCAGTGTCCCGACCTTCAGCGGTGGAGAGACCCAGTACTTC. Residues: CSVPTFSGGETQYF.

This clonotype was recorded a few times. V and J are TRBV9 and TRBJ1-3, with no clear D. The V end lost 4 bases, the J end lost 2 bases, and 13 bases lay between the germline ends. There are 15 residues in the CDR3. Germline loops: CDR1 SGDLS, CDR2 YYNGEE. This CDR3 is CASSPRRLTGNTIYF. The CDR3 nucleotides are TGTGCCAGCAGCCCCAGGAGATTAACTGGAAACACCATATATTTT. Based on the CDR3 plus reference TRBV9 and TRBJ1-3, the full variable domain is DSGVTQTPKHLITATGQRVTLRCSPRSGDLSVYWYQQSLDQGLQFLIQYYNGEERAKGNILERFSAQQFPDLHSELNLSSLELGDSALYFCASSPRRLTGNTIYFGEGSWLTVV.

This clonotype occurred many times. The V call is TRBV5-1, the J call TRBJ2-1, with 7 bases lining up with TRBD2. Germline lookup yields CDR1 SGHRS and CDR2 YFSETQ. The CDR3 contains 15 residues. The ends lost 4 bases at V and 7 bases at J; junction bases unmatched: 11. The CDR3 bases are TGCGCCAGCAGCGTAGGACTAGAAACGGGGAATGAGCAGTTCTTC. Translation gives CASSVGLETGNEQFF.

CDR3 in DNA: TGCAGTGCTAGGACAGGGTATGACTATGGCTACACCTTC. Its translation: CSARTGYDYGYTF. This chain links TRBV20-1 with TRBJ1-2; 7 bases agree with TRBD1. V trimming: 3 bases; J trimming: 3 bases; junction bases outside the gene matches: 4. This CDR3 contains 13 residues. Germline-derived CDR1 and CDR2 are DFQATT and SNEGSKA (reference sequence).